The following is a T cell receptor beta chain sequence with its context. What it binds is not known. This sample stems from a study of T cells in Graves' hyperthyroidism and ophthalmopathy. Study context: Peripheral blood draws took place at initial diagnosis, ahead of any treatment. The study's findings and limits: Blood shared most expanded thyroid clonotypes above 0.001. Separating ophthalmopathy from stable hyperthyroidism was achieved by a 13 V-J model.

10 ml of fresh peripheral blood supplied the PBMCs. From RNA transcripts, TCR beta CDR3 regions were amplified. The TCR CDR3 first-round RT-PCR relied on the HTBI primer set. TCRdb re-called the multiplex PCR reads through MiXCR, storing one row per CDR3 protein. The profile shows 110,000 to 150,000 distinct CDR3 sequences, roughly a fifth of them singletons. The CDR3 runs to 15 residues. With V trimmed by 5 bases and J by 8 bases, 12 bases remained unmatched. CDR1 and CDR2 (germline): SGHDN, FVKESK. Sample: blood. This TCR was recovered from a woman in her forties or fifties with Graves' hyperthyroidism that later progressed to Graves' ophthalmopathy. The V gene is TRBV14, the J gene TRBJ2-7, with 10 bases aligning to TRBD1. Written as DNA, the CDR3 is TGTGCCAGCAGCGCCCGAAGACAGGGGGCTGTCAAGCAGTACTTC. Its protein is CASSARRQGAVKQYF.